The following is a T cell receptor beta chain sequence with its context. The treatment is: randomized to nivolumab then ipilimumab (arm A) or the reverse (arm B). Sorted cells were live CD3+CD8+, lacking CD19 and CD56, from PBMCs. TCRdb's copy holds only in-frame clones and misses some; the assay was immunoSEQ multiplex PCR. The sample contains about 40,000 clones, roughly 88% of which appear only once. This sample stems from a study of sequential checkpoint blockade in melanoma. Study summary: First-line arms were nivolumab then ipilimumab, or the reverse, randomized 1:1. Each arm's sequence ended with maintenance nivolumab.

This sequence originates from a human donor with melanoma. The sequencing here drew on CD8+ T cells sorted from blood (inferred from file names), taken from a patient given nivolumab and ipilimumab in sequence.

CDR3 in amino acids: CASSFVANDYNEQFF. The DNA of the CDR3 is TGTGCCAGCAGCTTCGTAGCGAACGATTACAATGAGCAGTTCTTC. The gene calls are TRBV7-3 and TRBJ2-1; a weak D match, TRBD2 (5 bases). Germline CDR1 is SGHTA and CDR2 is FQGTGA. The CDR3 spans 15 residues. The V end lost 3 bases, the J end lost 4 bases, and 13 bases lay between the germline ends.